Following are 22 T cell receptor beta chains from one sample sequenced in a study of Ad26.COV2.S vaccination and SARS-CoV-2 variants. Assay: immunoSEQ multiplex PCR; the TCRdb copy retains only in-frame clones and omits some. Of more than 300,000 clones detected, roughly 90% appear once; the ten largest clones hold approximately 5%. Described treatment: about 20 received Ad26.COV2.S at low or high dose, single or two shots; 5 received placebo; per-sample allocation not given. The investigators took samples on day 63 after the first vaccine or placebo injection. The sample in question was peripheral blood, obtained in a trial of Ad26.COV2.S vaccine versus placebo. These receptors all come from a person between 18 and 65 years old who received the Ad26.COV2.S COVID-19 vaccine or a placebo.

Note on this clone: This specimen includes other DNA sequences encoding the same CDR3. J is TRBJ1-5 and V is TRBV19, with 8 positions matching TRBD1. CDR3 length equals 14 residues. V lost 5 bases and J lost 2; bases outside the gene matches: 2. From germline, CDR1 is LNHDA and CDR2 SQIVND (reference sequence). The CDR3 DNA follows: TGTGCCAGTAGTCCGACAGGGGGCAATCAGCCCCAGCATTTT. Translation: CASSPTGGNQPQHF.

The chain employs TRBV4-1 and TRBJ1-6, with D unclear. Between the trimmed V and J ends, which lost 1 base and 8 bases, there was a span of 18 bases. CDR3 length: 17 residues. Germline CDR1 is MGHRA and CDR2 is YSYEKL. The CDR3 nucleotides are TGCGCCAGCAGCCAAGTACCGGGGATGAAAAAGGATTCACCCCTCCACTTT. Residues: CASSQVPGMKKDSPLHF.

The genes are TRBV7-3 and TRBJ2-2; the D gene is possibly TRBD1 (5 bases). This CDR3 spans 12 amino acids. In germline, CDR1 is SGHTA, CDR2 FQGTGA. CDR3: CPGRGLYGELFF. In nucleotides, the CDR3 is TGTCCTGGTAGGGGTTTGTACGGGGAGCTGTTTTTT.

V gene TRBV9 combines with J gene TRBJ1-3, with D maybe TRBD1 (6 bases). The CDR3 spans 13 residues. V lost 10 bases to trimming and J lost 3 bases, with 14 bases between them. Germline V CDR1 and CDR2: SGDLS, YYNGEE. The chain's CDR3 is CASRGAVGNTIYF. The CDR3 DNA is TGTGCCTCCCGGGGGGCGGTTGGAAACACCATATATTTT.

The CDR3 DNA reads as TGTGCCAGCAGACGGACAGCTAACACTGAAGCTTTCTTT. This encodes CASRRTANTEAFF. The chain recombines TRBV14 with TRBJ1-1, with D possibly being TRBD1 (6 bases). The V end lost 6 bases, the J end lost 2 bases, and 10 bases lay between the germline ends. Looked up from germline, CDR1 is SGHDN and CDR2 is FVKESK. The CDR3 contains 13 residues.

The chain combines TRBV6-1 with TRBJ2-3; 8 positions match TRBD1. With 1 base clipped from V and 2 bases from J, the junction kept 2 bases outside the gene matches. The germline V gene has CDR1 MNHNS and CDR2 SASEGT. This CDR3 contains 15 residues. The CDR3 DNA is TGTGCCAGCAGTGAAGGGACAGGGCACACAGATACGCAGTATTTT. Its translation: CASSEGTGHTDTQYF.

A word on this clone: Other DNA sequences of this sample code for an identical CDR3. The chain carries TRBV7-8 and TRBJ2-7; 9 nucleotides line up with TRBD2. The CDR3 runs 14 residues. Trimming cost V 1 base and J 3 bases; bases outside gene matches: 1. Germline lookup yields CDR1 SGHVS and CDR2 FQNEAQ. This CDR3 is CASSLGTSDYEQYF. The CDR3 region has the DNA TGTGCCAGCAGCTTAGGGACTAGCGACTACGAGCAGTACTTC.

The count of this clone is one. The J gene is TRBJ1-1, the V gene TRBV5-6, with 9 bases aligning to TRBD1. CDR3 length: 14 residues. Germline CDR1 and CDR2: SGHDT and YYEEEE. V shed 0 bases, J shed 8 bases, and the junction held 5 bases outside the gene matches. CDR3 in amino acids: CASSLAGQGREAFF. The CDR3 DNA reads TGTGCCAGCAGCTTGGCGGGACAGGGCCGAGAAGCTTTCTTT. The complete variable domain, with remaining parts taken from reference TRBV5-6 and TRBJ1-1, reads DAGVTQSPTHLIKTRGQQVTLRCSPKSGHDTVSWYQQALGQGPQFIFQYYEEEERQRGNFPDRFSGHQFPNYSSELNVNALLLGDSALYLCASSLAGQGREAFFGQGTRLTVV.

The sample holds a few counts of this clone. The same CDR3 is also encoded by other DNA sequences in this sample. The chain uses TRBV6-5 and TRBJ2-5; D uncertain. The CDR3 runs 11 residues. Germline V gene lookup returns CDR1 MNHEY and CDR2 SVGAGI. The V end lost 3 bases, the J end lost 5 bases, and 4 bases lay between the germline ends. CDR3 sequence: CASSYGETQYF. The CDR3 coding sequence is TGTGCCAGCAGTTATGGGGAGACCCAGTACTTC.

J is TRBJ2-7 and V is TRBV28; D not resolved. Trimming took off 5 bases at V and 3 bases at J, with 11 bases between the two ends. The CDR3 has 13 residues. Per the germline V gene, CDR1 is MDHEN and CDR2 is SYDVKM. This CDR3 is CASSPTALYEQYF. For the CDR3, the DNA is TGTGCCAGCAGTCCGACGGCCCTCTACGAGCAGTACTTC.

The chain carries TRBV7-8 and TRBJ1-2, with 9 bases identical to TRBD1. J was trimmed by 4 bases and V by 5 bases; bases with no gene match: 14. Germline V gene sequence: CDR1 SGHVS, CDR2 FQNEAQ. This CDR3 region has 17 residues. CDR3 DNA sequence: TGTGCCAGCAGCCCCTACCCCCCGGGACAGGGTAGCTATGGCTACACCTTC. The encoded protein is CASSPYPPGQGSYGYTF.

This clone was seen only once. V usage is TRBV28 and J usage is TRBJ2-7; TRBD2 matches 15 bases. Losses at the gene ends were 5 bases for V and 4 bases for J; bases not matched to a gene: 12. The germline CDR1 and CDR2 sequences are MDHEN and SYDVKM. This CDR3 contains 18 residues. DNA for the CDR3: TGTGCCAGCAGTACTCCGGGACTAGCGGGGGGTGCTAGGTACGAGCAGTACTTC. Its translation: CASSTPGLAGGARYEQYF. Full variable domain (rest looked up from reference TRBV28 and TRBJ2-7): DVKVTQSSRYLVKRTGEKVFLECVQDMDHENMFWYRQDPGLGLRLIYFSYDVKMKEKGDIPEGYSVSREKKERFSLILESASTNQTSMYLCASSTPGLAGGARYEQYFGPGTRLTVT.

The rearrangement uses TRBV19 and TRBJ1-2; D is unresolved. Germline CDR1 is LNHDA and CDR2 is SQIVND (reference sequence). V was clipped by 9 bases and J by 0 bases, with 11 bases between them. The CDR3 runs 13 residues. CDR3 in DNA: TGTGCCAGCTCAGAACTAGCTAACTATGGCTACACCTTC. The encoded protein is CASSELANYGYTF. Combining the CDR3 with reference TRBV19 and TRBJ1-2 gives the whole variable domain DGGITQSPKYLFRKEGQNVTLSCEQNLNHDAMYWYRQDPGQGLRLIYYSQIVNDFQKGDIAEGYSVSREKKESFPLTVTSAQKNPTAFYLCASSELANYGYTFGSGTRLTVV.

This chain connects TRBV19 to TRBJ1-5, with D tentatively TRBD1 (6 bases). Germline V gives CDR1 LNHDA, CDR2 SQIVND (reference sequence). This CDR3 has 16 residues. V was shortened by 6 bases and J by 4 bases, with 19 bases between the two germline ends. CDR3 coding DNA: TGTGCCAGTAGCCGCCCTAACGGACAGCAGAATCAGCCCCAGCATTTT. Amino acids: CASSRPNGQQNQPQHF. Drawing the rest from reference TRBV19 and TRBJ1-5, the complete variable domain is DGGITQSPKYLFRKEGQNVTLSCEQNLNHDAMYWYRQDPGQGLRLIYYSQIVNDFQKGDIAEGYSVSREKKESFPLTVTSAQKNPTAFYLCASSRPNGQQNQPQHFGDGTRLSIL.

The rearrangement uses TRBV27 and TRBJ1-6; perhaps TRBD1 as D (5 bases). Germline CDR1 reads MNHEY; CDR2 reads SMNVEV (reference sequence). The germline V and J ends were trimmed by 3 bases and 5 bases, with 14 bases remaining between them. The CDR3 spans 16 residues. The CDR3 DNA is TGTGCCAGCAGTTTTTTGTGGGGGGTGGATAATTCACCCCTCCACTTT. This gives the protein CASSFLWGVDNSPLHF.

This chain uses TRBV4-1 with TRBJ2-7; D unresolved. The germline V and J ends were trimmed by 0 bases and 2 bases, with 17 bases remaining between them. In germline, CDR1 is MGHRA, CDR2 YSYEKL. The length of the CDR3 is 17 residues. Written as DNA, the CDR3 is TGCGCCAGCAGCCAAGAGGTCAAGCCTTCTCGGGCCTACGAGCAGTACTTC. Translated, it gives CASSQEVKPSRAYEQYF.

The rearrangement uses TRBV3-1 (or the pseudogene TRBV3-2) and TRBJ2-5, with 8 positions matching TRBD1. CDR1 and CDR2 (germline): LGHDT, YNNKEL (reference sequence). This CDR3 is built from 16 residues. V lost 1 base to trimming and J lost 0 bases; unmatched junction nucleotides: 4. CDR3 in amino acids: CASSQGNRGYQETQYF. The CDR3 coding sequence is TGTGCCAGCAGCCAAGGCAACAGGGGGTACCAAGAGACCCAGTACTTC.

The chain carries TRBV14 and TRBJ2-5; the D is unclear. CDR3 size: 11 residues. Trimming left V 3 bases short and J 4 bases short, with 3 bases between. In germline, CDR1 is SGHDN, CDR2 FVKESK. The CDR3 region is CASSHGETQYF. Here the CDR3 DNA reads TGTGCCAGCAGCCATGGAGAGACCCAGTACTTC.

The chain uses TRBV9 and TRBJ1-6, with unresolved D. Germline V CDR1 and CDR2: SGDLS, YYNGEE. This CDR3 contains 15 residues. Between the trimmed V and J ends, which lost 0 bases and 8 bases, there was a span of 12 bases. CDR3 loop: CASSVGVGAHSPLHF. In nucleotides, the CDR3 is TGTGCCAGCAGCGTAGGAGTGGGCGCCCATTCACCCCTCCACTTT.

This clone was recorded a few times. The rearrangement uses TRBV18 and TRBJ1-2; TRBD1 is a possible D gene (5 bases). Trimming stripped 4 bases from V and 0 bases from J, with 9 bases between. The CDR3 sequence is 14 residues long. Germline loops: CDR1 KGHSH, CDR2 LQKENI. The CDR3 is CASSQGLTNYGYTF. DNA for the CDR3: TGTGCCAGCTCACAGGGGCTCACTAACTATGGCTACACCTTC.

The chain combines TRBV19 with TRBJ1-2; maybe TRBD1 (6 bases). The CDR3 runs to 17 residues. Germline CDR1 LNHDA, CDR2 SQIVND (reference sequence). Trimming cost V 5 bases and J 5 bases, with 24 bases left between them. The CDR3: CASSGPPRGLPPYGYTF. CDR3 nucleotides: TGTGCCAGTAGTGGCCCCCCCAGGGGACTGCCCCCTTATGGCTACACCTTC.

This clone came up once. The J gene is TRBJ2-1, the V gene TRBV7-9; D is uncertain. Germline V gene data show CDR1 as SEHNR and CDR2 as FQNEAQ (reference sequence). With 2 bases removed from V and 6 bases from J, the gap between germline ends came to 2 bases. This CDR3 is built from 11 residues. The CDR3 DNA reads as TGTGCCAGCAGCTTAAGCAATGAGCAGTTCTTC. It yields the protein CASSLSNEQFF.